Each of the 28 T cell receptor beta chains below was sequenced from the same sample in a study of spatial heterogeneity in lung cancer. Using its own MiXCR run on the 5' RACE reads, TCRdb lists one record per CDR3 protein. The table shows over 10,000 distinct CDR3 sequences, with about 15% occurring only once. As for time point: sample taken at primary tumor resection. The authors sequenced whole RNA from tumor, nontumor lung or frozen PBMC without sorting. The material sequenced was PBMCs, taken at surgery. The receptors here all came from a male donor with early-stage non-small cell lung cancer.

The chain uses TRBV6-2 or TRBV6-3 and TRBJ2-7; D could derive from TRBD1 or TRBD2 (5 bases each). CDR1 and CDR2 (germline): MNHEY, SVGEGT. The V gene lost 6 bases and the J gene lost 5 bases, with 26 bases spanning the gap. The CDR3 is 17 amino acids. CDR3 bases: TGTGCCAGCAGCCCCTCAATCCAGTTTCTATGGGACCACGAGCAGTACTTC. Its protein is CASSPSIQFLWDHEQYF.

This clonotype was observed a handful of times. This chain uses TRBV28 with TRBJ1-5, with a possible D match to TRBD1 (6 bases). Germline V lookup: CDR1 MDHEN, CDR2 SYDVKM. This CDR3 region has 13 residues. V was trimmed by 6 bases and J by 6 bases, leaving 12 bases between them. CDR3 sequence reads: CASRLQGSQPQHF. CDR3 bases: TGTGCCAGCAGATTACAGGGCTCTCAGCCCCAGCATTTT.

In this sample, this clonotype turned up a few times. The rearrangement joins TRBV3-1 to TRBJ1-5; D might be TRBD1 (5 bases). V lost 4 bases to trimming and J lost 2 bases, with 18 bases between them. Germline V gives CDR1 LGHDT, CDR2 YNNKEL (reference sequence). This CDR3 has 17 residues. The CDR3, as DNA: TGTGCCAGCAGCCCAGGCGGTGGGGCGATAGGCAATCAGCCCCAGCATTTT. Its protein product is CASSPGGGAIGNQPQHF.

In its sample, this clonotype was seen a few times. The V and J genes are TRBV10-2 and TRBJ2-7, with TRBD2 matching over 9 bases. J lost 4 bases, V lost 6 bases, and 7 bases had no gene match. CDR1 WSHSY and CDR2 SAAADI come from the germline V gene. This CDR3 has 14 residues. CDR3 sequence: CASRVTSGLYEQYF. The CDR3 coding sequence is TGCGCCAGCAGGGTGACTAGCGGTCTTTACGAGCAGTACTTC.

V and J are TRBV11-1 and TRBJ1-2; TRBD1 matches 7 bases. V dropped 1 base and J dropped 5; count of bases not matched to a gene: 4. Germline CDR1 and CDR2: SGHAT and FQDESV (reference sequence). This CDR3 has 14 residues. CDR3 protein: CASSLGDSPYGYTF. CDR3 nucleotide sequence: TGTGCCAGCAGCTTAGGGGACAGCCCGTATGGCTACACCTTC.

The rearrangement joins TRBV2 to TRBJ1-1, with D possibly being TRBD1 (6 bases). CDR1 is SNHLY and CDR2 is FYNNEI in the germline V gene. This CDR3 is built from 12 residues. The V gene lost 10 bases and the J gene lost 5 bases, with 14 bases spanning the gap. The CDR3: CATQGGRTEAFF. The CDR3 bases are TGTGCCACACAGGGCGGAAGGACTGAAGCTTTCTTT.

This clonotype has at least ten counts. This chain uses TRBV5-6 with TRBJ1-2, with no clear D. V lost 0 bases and J lost 7, with 7 bases in between. The germline gives CDR1 SGHDT, CDR2 YYEEEE. The CDR3 spans 12 residues. The DNA for the CDR3 is TGTGCCAGCAGCTTGGGCCCCGGTGGCTACACCTTC. Protein: CASSLGPGGYTF.

This clonotype was picked up a small number of times. The chain recombines TRBV5-1 with TRBJ2-1; TRBD2 matches at 8 bases. V was clipped by 3 bases and J by 0 bases; unmatched bases: 2. This CDR3 spans 15 amino acids. Germline loops: CDR1 SGHRS, CDR2 YFSETQ. CDR3 sequence: CASSSSGSSYNEQFF. The CDR3 nucleotides are TGCGCCAGCAGCTCCAGCGGGAGCTCCTACAATGAGCAGTTCTTC.

This clonotype was counted at least ten times. The V and J genes are TRBV5-6 and TRBJ2-7, with a weak D call TRBD2 (5 bases). Germline V gives CDR1 SGHDT, CDR2 YYEEEE. This CDR3 has 14 residues. Deletions cut 0 bases from V and 0 bases from J, with 7 bases between. CDR3: CASSLGGSSYEQYF. CDR3 coding DNA: TGTGCCAGCAGCTTGGGAGGGAGCTCCTACGAGCAGTACTTC. Filled out from reference TRBV5-6 and TRBJ2-7, the complete variable domain reads DAGVTQSPTHLIKTRGQQVTLRCSPKSGHDTVSWYQQALGQGPQFIFQYYEEEERQRGNFPDRFSGHQFPNYSSELNVNALLLGDSALYLCASSLGGSSYEQYFGPGTRLTVT.

At least ten counts were recorded for this clonotype. The genes are TRBV28 and TRBJ1-1; TRBD1 agrees at 9 bases. The trim removed 6 bases at V and 5 bases at J, leaving 7 bases unmatched. The CDR3 runs to 14 residues. Germline CDR1 is MDHEN and CDR2 is SYDVKM. DNA for the CDR3: TGTGCCAGCAGCCCGGGACAGGGAATAACTGAAGCTTTCTTT. Amino acids: CASSPGQGITEAFF.

There are many counts of this clonotype. The rearrangement joins TRBV28 to TRBJ2-1; TRBD2 aligns across 11 bases. V was clipped by 7 bases and J by 5 bases; unmatched bases: 7. This CDR3 has 15 amino acids. In germline, CDR1 is MDHEN, CDR2 SYDVKM. The CDR3: CASNPTSGGHNEQFF. DNA of the CDR3: TGTGCCAGCAATCCTACTAGCGGGGGACACAATGAGCAGTTCTTC.

The CDR3 sequence is CASSVVAGGYNEQFF. The DNA for the CDR3 is TGTGCCAGCAGCGTAGTAGCGGGGGGGTACAATGAGCAGTTCTTC. The chain employs TRBV9 and TRBJ2-1; 11 nucleotides align to TRBD2. V lost 0 bases, J lost 4 bases, and 0 bases stayed unmatched. Germline V CDR1 and CDR2: SGDLS, YYNGEE. The CDR3 length is 15 residues.

The chain is built from TRBV4-3 and TRBJ2-1, with 11 bases lining up with TRBD1. CDR1 is LGHNA, CDR2 YSLEER, per germline. The CDR3 spans 15 residues. Trimming cost V 4 bases and J 8 bases; bases outside gene matches: 7. For the CDR3, the DNA is TGCGCCAGCAGCCTCCGGGACAGGGGGGAAGATGAGCAGTTCTTC. As protein: CASSLRDRGEDEQFF.

The gene calls are TRBV6-2 or TRBV6-3 and TRBJ2-5; 10 nucleotides match TRBD1. The CDR3 is 14 residues long. V shed 6 bases, J shed 3 bases, and the junction held 4 bases outside the gene matches. CDR1 and CDR2 (germline): MNHEY, SVGEGT. The CDR3 DNA follows: TGTGCCAGCAGCCGAGGACAGGGGGAAGAGACCCAGTACTTC. This encodes CASSRGQGEETQYF.

The chain is built from TRBV13 and TRBJ2-3; TRBD1 matches 7 bases. V gave up 3 bases and J gave up 6 bases; unmatched junction bases: 9. CDR3 length: 15 residues. The germline CDR1 and CDR2 sequences are PRHDT and FYEKMQ (reference sequence). The DNA of the CDR3 is TGTGCCAGCAGCTTGATGGGATTGACAGGGGATACGCAGTATTTT. This gives the protein CASSLMGLTGDTQYF.

This clonotype was recorded a few times. The J gene is TRBJ1-1, the V gene TRBV3-1; no firm D call. V lost 2 bases and J 8 bases, leaving 6 bases between the germline ends. The CDR3 runs to 11 residues. Germline V lookup: CDR1 LGHDT, CDR2 YNNKEL (reference sequence). CDR3 region: CASSQSAEAFF. The CDR3, as DNA: TGTGCCAGCAGCCAATCTGCAGAAGCTTTCTTT.

This clonotype occurred a few times. This chain links TRBV19 with TRBJ2-1; D is possibly TRBD1 or TRBD2 (6 bases each). The V gene's germline CDR1 is LNHDA and CDR2 SQIVND (reference sequence). With 3 bases removed from V and 0 bases from J, the gap between germline ends came to 9 bases. The CDR3 spans 15 residues. This chain's CDR3 is CASSISGASYNEQFF. The DNA for the CDR3 is TGTGCCAGTAGTATTTCGGGGGCCTCCTACAATGAGCAGTTCTTC.

The rearrangement links TRBV30 to TRBJ2-4; TRBD1 is a possible D gene (5 bases). This CDR3 is built from 14 residues. CDR1 and CDR2 (germline): GTSNPN, SVGIG (reference sequence). V lost 5 bases and J 0 bases, leaving 11 bases between the germline ends. The CDR3 DNA follows: TGTGCCTGGGAAGACAGTGTAGCCAAAAACATTCAGTACTTC. Translation gives CAWEDSVAKNIQYF.

This clonotype was detected a few times. This chain uses TRBV20-1 with TRBJ2-7; possibly TRBD1 for D (6 bases). Germline V gene lookup returns CDR1 DFQATT and CDR2 SNEGSKA (reference sequence). This CDR3 is built from 12 residues. The V end lost 5 bases, the J end lost 1 base, and 9 bases lay between the germline ends. CDR3 DNA: TGCAGTGCTCCGACAGGATCCTACGAGCAGTACTTC. This encodes CSAPTGSYEQYF.

The table lists this clonotype with a few counts. The J gene is TRBJ2-1, the V gene TRBV3-1; the match to TRBD2 covers 12 bases. This CDR3 has 17 amino acids. Losses at the gene ends were 5 bases for V and 8 bases for J; bases not matched to a gene: 13. Germline CDR1 is LGHDT and CDR2 is YNNKEL (reference sequence). CDR3 region: CASSSYETSGGGDEQFF. The CDR3 bases are TGTGCCAGCAGCTCCTACGAGACTAGCGGGGGAGGGGATGAGCAGTTCTTC.

The chain combines TRBV28 with TRBJ1-6, with D perhaps matching TRBD1 (5 bases). This CDR3 has 15 amino acids. V was cut by 2 bases and J by 10 bases, with 15 bases left in between. The germline CDR1 and CDR2 sequences are MDHEN and SYDVKM. CDR3 nucleotide sequence: TGTGCCAGCAGTTTACCCCGGAGGGGAGGATCACCCCTCCACTTT. Its protein is CASSLPRRGGSPLHF.

This chain uses TRBV12-3 or TRBV12-4 with TRBJ1-1, with 8 bases lining up with TRBD1. The CDR3 spans 13 residues. The junction had 11 bases not matched to a gene; V was cut back by 6 bases and J by 11 bases. The CDR3 here is CASRLGTGYRAFF. The DNA of the CDR3 is TGTGCCAGCAGGCTCGGGACAGGATACCGGGCTTTCTTT.

J is TRBJ2-2 and V is TRBV24-1; D is unresolved. This CDR3 is 14 amino acids long. Trimming shortened V by 4 bases and J by 1 base, and 6 bases separated the two germline ends. The germline V gene has CDR1 KGHDR and CDR2 SFDVKD. DNA for the CDR3: TGTGCCACCAGTGACCCAGGGAACACCGGGGAGCTGTTTTTT. It specifies CATSDPGNTGELFF.

In its sample, this clonotype was seen a few times. The chain has TRBV6-5 and TRBJ1-1; maybe TRBD1 (5 bases). Per the germline V gene, CDR1 is MNHEY and CDR2 is SVGAGI. There are 14 residues in the CDR3. Trimming took 6 bases from V and 8 from J, leaving 19 bases between them. The CDR3 DNA is TGTGCCAGCAGCTTCGCCTGGGGCGAGGTGGAAGCTTTCTTT. It is translated as CASSFAWGEVEAFF.

This clonotype was seen a handful of times. This rearrangement joins TRBV28 to TRBJ2-7, with D perhaps matching TRBD2 (5 bases). There are 12 residues in the CDR3. Germline values: CDR1 MDHEN, CDR2 SYDVKM. V lost 2 bases and J lost 6, with 8 bases in between. The CDR3 DNA reads as TGTGCCAGCAGTTTACTCGAGGGCGAGCAGTACTTC. It codes for CASSLLEGEQYF.

The CDR3 loop reads CSVDGTGTQYF. CDR3 in DNA: TGCAGCGTTGACGGAACTGGGACCCAGTACTTC. The V and J genes are TRBV29-1 and TRBJ2-5; D gene ambiguous. The germline V and J ends were trimmed by 3 bases and 7 bases, with 9 bases remaining between them. The germline V gene has CDR1 SQVTM and CDR2 ANQGSEA. This CDR3 contains 11 residues.

A few counts support this clonotype. CDR3 sequence: CASSPSSSVALHF. The DNA for the CDR3 is TGTGCCAGCAGCCCTTCGTCCTCTGTGGCCCTCCACTTT. The chain is built from TRBV7-2 and TRBJ1-6, with D unresolved. Germline loops: CDR1 SGHTA, CDR2 FQGNSA. CDR3 length: 13 amino acids. The V end lost 5 bases, the J end lost 14 bases, and 16 bases lay between the germline ends.

The chain recombines TRBV28 with TRBJ2-2; D is undetermined. Germline V gene sequence: CDR1 MDHEN, CDR2 SYDVKM. The CDR3 is 14 residues long. Trimming took 1 base from V and 2 from J, leaving 5 bases between them. The DNA of the CDR3 is TGTGCCAGCAGTTTATTTAGAAACACCGGGGAGCTGTTTTTT. As protein: CASSLFRNTGELFF.